The sequence of this T cell receptor (beta chain) was determined in a study of CD8 T cells in Susac syndrome. Sequencing of TCR beta covered CD8+ and CD4+ T cells obtained from blood. Study-wide results and caveats: Only a relatively small number of individuals were included in the TCR sequencing and HLA analysis.

It was with random hexamers that about 0.45 to 1 ug RNA was reverse transcribed. From the immunoSEQ multiplex PCR reads, TCRdb called clonotypes with MiXCR, one entry per CDR3 protein. In the table there are a few hundred thousand distinct CDR3 sequences, roughly 96% of which are singletons. The CDR3 is 18 residues long. The V end was cut by 8 bases, the J end by 6 bases, with 29 bases between. From germline, CDR1 is MNHNS and CDR2 SASEGT. As to this clonotype: As yet, its antigen is unknown.

This clonotype was obtained from a human donor with multiple sclerosis. The chain carries TRBV6-1 and TRBJ2-1, with D perhaps being TRBD1 or TRBD2 (7 bases each). The sequencing sample was made of CD4+ T cells from PBMCs. CDR3: CASGGLPSGGQPGNEQFF. The CDR3 DNA reads as TGTGCCAGCGGTGGTCTTCCATCGGGGGGACAGCCTGGCAATGAGCAGTTCTTC.